These 14 T cell receptor beta chains were all obtained from the same sample, sequenced in a study of T cell responses to AZD1222 COVID-19 vaccine. Using immunoSEQ multiplex PCR, the repertoire was profiled, and TCRdb retains in-frame clones only, with some absent. The table lists about 140,000 clones, roughly 90% of them singletons. The sample consisted of peripheral blood, taken on day 0 of AZD1222 vaccination. The receptors were sampled from an adult in good health.

This chain uses TRBV7-3 with TRBJ2-7, with 7 positions matching TRBD1. This CDR3 region has 15 residues. The junction had 6 bases not matched to a gene; V was cut back by 2 bases and J by 2 bases. Germline V gives CDR1 SGHTA, CDR2 FQGTGA. CDR3: CASSLFEGAAYEQYF. The DNA for the CDR3 is TGTGCCAGCAGCTTATTTGAGGGGGCAGCCTACGAGCAGTACTTC.

This chain uses TRBV6-2 or TRBV6-3 with TRBJ2-4; 8 bases agree with TRBD2. The ends lost 0 bases at V and 1 base at J; junction bases unmatched: 8. The CDR3 contains 18 residues. Germline-derived CDR1 and CDR2 are MNHEY and SVGEGT. CDR3 sequence: CASSYSAGGFQAKNIQYF. In DNA, the CDR3 is TGTGCCAGCAGTTACTCTGCGGGAGGTTTCCAGGCCAAAAACATTCAGTACTTC.

The chain combines TRBV4-3 with TRBJ2-7, with 8 bases fitting TRBD1. The CDR3 extends over 14 amino acids. The junction had 6 bases not matched to a gene; V was cut back by 4 bases and J by 4 bases. Germline V lookup: CDR1 LGHNA, CDR2 YSLEER. DNA of the CDR3: TGCGCCAGCAGCCGAGGACAGGGAGAGTACGAGCAGTACTTC. Its translation: CASSRGQGEYEQYF.

V is TRBV18 and J is TRBJ1-2; D remains ambiguous. This CDR3 is 14 amino acids long. V dropped 0 bases and J dropped 4 bases, with 9 bases sitting between them. Germline V gene lookup returns CDR1 KGHSH and CDR2 LQKENI. CDR3 sequence: CASSPPSGPYGYTF. The DNA of the CDR3 is TGTGCCAGCTCACCACCTTCGGGCCCCTATGGCTACACCTTC.

V usage is TRBV28 and J usage is TRBJ1-4, with 9 bases aligning to TRBD1. CDR3 length equals 15 residues. Germline loops: CDR1 MDHEN, CDR2 SYDVKM. Germline trimming cut 6 bases from V and 5 bases from J; bases unmatched to any gene: 7. The chain's CDR3 is CASRDRGVSNEKLFF. The CDR3 coding sequence is TGTGCCAGCAGGGACAGGGGAGTTTCGAATGAAAAACTGTTTTTT.

The genes are TRBV12-3 or TRBV12-4 and TRBJ2-1; 8 bases line up with TRBD2. The CDR3 runs to 12 residues. J gave up 9 bases and V 8 bases, and 6 bases lay outside the gene matches. CDR3 region: CASVRGGSEQFF. CDR3 nucleotides: TGTGCCAGCGTCCGGGGGGGCAGTGAGCAGTTCTTC.

This clone was observed a few times. The identical CDR3 is also encoded by other nucleotide sequences in the sample. The genes are TRBV6-1 and TRBJ2-7; D is undetermined. The germline gives CDR1 MNHNS, CDR2 SASEGT. The ends were cut back, 2 bases at V and 3 bases at J, with 14 bases in the middle. The CDR3 consists of 15 residues. Written as DNA, the CDR3 is TGTGCCAGCAGTGAAAATCCCGCAGGAAACTACGAGCAGTACTTC. Translated: CASSENPAGNYEQYF.

This chain connects TRBV6-2 or TRBV6-3 to TRBJ1-1; the D gene is possibly TRBD1 (5 bases). CDR3 length: 15 residues. The germline V gene has CDR1 MNHEY and CDR2 SVGEGT. V lost 1 base and J lost 4, with 13 bases in between. The CDR3 DNA sequence: TGTGCCAGCAGTTACTGGGGACTGGGGGGCACTGAAGCTTTCTTT. Translating it yields CASSYWGLGGTEAFF.

This clone has only one observation. This chain links TRBV3-1 (or the pseudogene TRBV3-2) with TRBJ1-4, with D perhaps matching TRBD1 (6 bases). The CDR3 is 15 amino acids. Trimming removed 0 bases at V and 7 bases at J, with 12 bases between. In germline, CDR1 is LGHDT, CDR2 YNNKEL (reference sequence). The CDR3 protein is CASSQELGGREKLFF. DNA of the CDR3: TGTGCCAGCAGCCAAGAGTTAGGGGGTCGTGAAAAACTGTTTTTT.

The chain joins TRBV6-1 to TRBJ1-1; D is unclear. Trimming cost V 1 base and J 1 base, with 7 bases left between them. CDR3 length equals 14 residues. In germline, CDR1 is MNHNS, CDR2 SASEGT. The CDR3 region has the DNA TGTGCCAGCAGTGAAGGGAGCGAGAACACTGAAGCTTTCTTT. This translates into CASSEGSENTEAFF.

This rearrangement joins TRBV7-2 to TRBJ2-3; 7 bases are shared with TRBD2. Germline V gene sequence: CDR1 SGHTA, CDR2 FQGNSA. The trim removed 5 bases at V and 1 base at J, leaving 6 bases unmatched. This CDR3 spans 15 amino acids. The CDR3 is CASSPRLAGTDTQYF. The DNA for the CDR3 is TGTGCCAGCAGCCCCAGACTAGCAGGCACAGATACGCAGTATTTT. The whole variable domain, filled in from reference TRBV7-2 and TRBJ2-3, reads GAGVSQSPSNKVTEKGKDVELRCDPISGHTALYWYRQSLGQGLEFLIYFQGNSAPDKSGLPSDRFSAERTGGSVSTLTIQRTQQEDSAVYLCASSPRLAGTDTQYFGPGTRLTVL.

The CDR3 loop reads CASSQGRAGGNQPQHF. CDR3 nucleotide sequence: TGCGCCAGCAGCCAAGGGAGGGCAGGAGGAAATCAGCCCCAGCATTTT. V usage is TRBV4-1 and J usage is TRBJ1-5; no clear D gene. The CDR3 spans 16 residues. The V gene lost 1 base and the J gene lost 4 bases, with 14 bases spanning the gap. The germline CDR1 and CDR2 sequences are MGHRA and YSYEKL.

The chain couples TRBV20-1 to TRBJ2-2; TRBD2 might be the D (5 bases). Germline V gene lookup returns CDR1 DFQATT and CDR2 SNEGSKA (reference sequence). V lost 3 bases, J lost 5 bases, and 13 bases lay in between. CDR3 length equals 14 residues. CDR3 in DNA: TGCAGTGCTAGTGCCGGGAAAGGGACCGGGGAGCTGTTTTTT. It translates to CSASAGKGTGELFF.

The chain employs TRBV9 and TRBJ2-1; 7 nucleotides line up with TRBD1. The germline V gene has CDR1 SGDLS and CDR2 YYNGEE. CDR3 size: 15 residues. Trimming at V came to 0 bases and at J to 4 bases, leaving 4 bases not matched to a gene. This chain's CDR3 is CASSVVGGQYNEQFF. DNA for the CDR3: TGTGCCAGCAGCGTAGTAGGGGGACAGTACAATGAGCAGTTCTTC.